This TCR beta chain stems from a study of blood T cell repertoires in COVID-19. Study at large: Sites across the United States, Italy and Spain contributed samples from acute and convalescent COVID-19. PBMCs, B-cell-depleted T cells, or T cells provided the cDNA or gDNA that made up the material.

How the authors handled the data: Estimation of nucleated cell counts relied on the amplification of reference gene primers. This table comes from immunoSEQ multiplex PCR, and its TCRdb copy is limited to in-frame clones, with some not included. V and J calls and clone size are given by that table; D and trimming were obtained from the DNA. The data show 90,000 to 130,000 clones, with 71% seen just once and 1.5% to 2% held by the top ten. The receptor was isolated from a middle-aged woman with acute or convalescent COVID-19. The sample taken for sequencing was peripheral blood.

CDR3 residues: CASSISETATERGELFF. Written as DNA, the CDR3 is TGTGCCAGTAGTATCTCCGAGACCGCCACAGAAAGAGGGGAGCTGTTTTTT. This chain uses TRBV19 with TRBJ2-2; D is undetermined. V was trimmed by 3 bases and J by 8 bases, leaving 22 bases between them. This CDR3 is built from 17 residues. In germline, CDR1 is LNHDA, CDR2 SQIVND (reference sequence).